This T cell receptor (beta chain) was recovered during a study of Ad26.COV2.S vaccination and SARS-CoV-2 variants. The overall study: Intramuscular Ad26.COV2.S doses were given once or twice, 56 days apart.

Germline CDR1 MDHEN, CDR2 SYDVKM. This CDR3 is built from 13 residues. Trimming took off 1 base at V and 4 bases at J, with 8 bases between the two ends. Only in-frame clones appear in the TCRdb table, and some are missing; sequencing was by immunoSEQ multiplex PCR. The sample yields 400,000 to 450,000 clones, 80% to 95% seen once. Noted treatment: some 20 received Ad26.COV2.S at low or high dose, single or two shots; about 5 received placebo; per-sample allocation not given. Collection of the samples took place on day 63 after the first injection of vaccine or placebo. An Ad26 vector was used to express Wuhan-strain SARS-CoV-2 spike as the vaccine.

The chain employs TRBV28 and TRBJ2-7, with D hard to call. The clonotype was recovered from a person between 18 and 59 years old who received the Ad26.COV2.S COVID-19 vaccine or a placebo. This specimen consisted of peripheral blood, obtained in a trial of Ad26.COV2.S vaccine versus placebo. In nucleotides, the CDR3 is TGTGCCAGCAGTTTATCCGTCCAATACGAGCAGTACTTC. Translation: CASSLSVQYEQYF.